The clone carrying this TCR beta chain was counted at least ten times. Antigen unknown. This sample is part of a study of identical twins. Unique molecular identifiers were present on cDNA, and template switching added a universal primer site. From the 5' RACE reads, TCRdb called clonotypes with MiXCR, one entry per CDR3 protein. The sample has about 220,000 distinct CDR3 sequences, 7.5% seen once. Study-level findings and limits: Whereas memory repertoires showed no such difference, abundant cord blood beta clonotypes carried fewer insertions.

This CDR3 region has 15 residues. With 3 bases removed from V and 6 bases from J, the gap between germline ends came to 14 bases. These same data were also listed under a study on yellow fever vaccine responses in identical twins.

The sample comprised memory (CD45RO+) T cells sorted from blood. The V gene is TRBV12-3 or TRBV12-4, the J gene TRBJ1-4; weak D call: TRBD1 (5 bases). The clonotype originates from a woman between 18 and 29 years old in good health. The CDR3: CASSFWQGQDEKLFF. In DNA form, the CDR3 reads TGTGCCAGCAGTTTCTGGCAGGGTCAAGATGAAAAACTGTTTTTT.